The 25 T cell receptor beta chains below all came from one sample that was sequenced in a study of brain T cells in children with intractable seizures. Assay: immunoSEQ multiplex PCR; the TCRdb copy retains only in-frame clones and omits some. Seen here are around 340,000 clones, about 94% observed once, and the top ten hold 4.5% to 7%. Time point of the sample: blood from clinic visit 5 months post-surgery; TSC patient then seizure free. The material was peripheral blood, obtained 4 to 6 months after surgery. The source of these receptors is a boy younger than two with tuberous sclerosis and intractable seizures.

The chain combines TRBV19 with TRBJ1-1, with D unresolved. Between the trimmed V and J ends, which lost 5 bases and 0 bases, there was a span of 10 bases. The CDR3 loop spans 14 amino acids. Germline assignment: CDR1 LNHDA and CDR2 SQIVND (reference sequence). The CDR3 is CASSVPLMNTEAFF. The CDR3 DNA sequence: TGTGCCAGTAGTGTTCCGCTCATGAACACTGAAGCTTTCTTT. Looking up the rest from reference TRBV19 and TRBJ1-1 gives the full variable domain: DGGITQSPKYLFRKEGQNVTLSCEQNLNHDAMYWYRQDPGQGLRLIYYSQIVNDFQKGDIAEGYSVSREKKESFPLTVTSAQKNPTAFYLCASSVPLMNTEAFFGQGTRLTVV.

The chain recombines TRBV19 with TRBJ2-7; TRBD1 agrees at 9 bases. V lost 5 bases and J lost 1; bases outside the gene matches: 9. This CDR3 has 16 amino acids. Germline V CDR1 and CDR2: LNHDA, SQIVND (reference sequence). CDR3 nucleotide sequence: TGTGCCAGTAGTTCCTGGGACAGGGAGTCTTCCTACGAGCAGTACTTC. Protein: CASSSWDRESSYEQYF.

CDR3 loop: CASSYGGDTGRTEAFF. For the CDR3, the DNA is TGTGCCAGCAGTTACGGTGGGGACACGGGACGGACTGAAGCTTTCTTT. This rearrangement joins TRBV6-5 to TRBJ1-1; a possible D gene is TRBD1 (6 bases). CDR1 and CDR2 from the germline V gene are MNHEY and SVGAGI. V was clipped by 2 bases and J by 5 bases, with 18 bases between them. This CDR3 spans 16 amino acids.

This clone was picked up many times. Mismatch with germline at one junction end may stem from a read error. CDR3 bases: TGTGCTAGCAGCTTTATCCTACGCGACATCCCGGCCAACGTCCTGACTTTC. This codes for CASSFILRDIPANVLTF. The chain is built from TRBV7-7 and TRBJ2-6; D not resolved. CDR3 length: 17 residues. Germline assignment: CDR1 SSHAT and CDR2 FNYEAQ (reference sequence).

The chain links TRBV30 to TRBJ1-2, with 7 bases matching TRBD1. Losses at the gene ends were 3 bases for V and 4 bases for J; bases not matched to a gene: 11. The CDR3 extends over 15 amino acids. CDR1 is GTSNPN and CDR2 is SVGIG in the germline V gene (reference sequence). The CDR3 here is CAWRARRGPVYGYTF. In nucleotides, the CDR3 is TGTGCCTGGAGAGCAAGGAGGGGGCCCGTCTATGGCTACACCTTC.

The J gene is TRBJ2-3, the V gene TRBV6-5, with 7 positions matching TRBD1. Looked up from germline, CDR1 is MNHEY and CDR2 is SVGAGI. The CDR3 contains 15 residues. Losses at the gene ends were 1 base for V and 0 bases for J; bases not matched to a gene: 1. The CDR3 is CASSYLGQSTDTQYF. The CDR3, as DNA: TGTGCCAGCAGTTACTTGGGACAGAGCACAGATACGCAGTATTTT.

The genes are TRBV7-9 and TRBJ2-1; 9 bases fit TRBD1. Germline CDR1 reads SEHNR; CDR2 reads FQNEAQ (reference sequence). The CDR3 runs 15 residues. After removal of 5 bases from V and 8 bases from J, the junction contained 10 bases not matched to a gene. As DNA, the CDR3 is TGTGCCAGCAGCGAATCCGGGACAGGGACACATGAGCAGTTCTTC. Its protein is CASSESGTGTHEQFF.

The sample holds a few counts of this clone. V gene TRBV6-2 or TRBV6-3 combines with J gene TRBJ1-3, with D maybe TRBD1 (6 bases). Germline CDR1 MNHEY, CDR2 SVGEGT. The CDR3 loop spans 15 amino acids. V was pared by 6 bases and J by 0 bases, with 12 bases between. The CDR3 DNA follows: TGTGCCAGCAGCCTTGACAGGATCTCTGGAAACACCATATATTTT. It codes for CASSLDRISGNTIYF.

The chain joins TRBV7-9 to TRBJ2-3; tentative D call: TRBD2 (5 bases). CDR3 length: 14 amino acids. Germline loops: CDR1 SEHNR, CDR2 FQNEAQ (reference sequence). V lost 4 bases to trimming and J lost 2 bases, with 10 bases between them. DNA for the CDR3: TGTGCCAGCAGCTCCACGGACTTCACAGATACGCAGTATTTT. Its protein is CASSSTDFTDTQYF.

In its sample, this clone was seen once. The J gene is TRBJ2-1, the V gene TRBV7-9; 8 bases line up with TRBD2. The V and J ends lost 3 bases and 4 bases, in that order; junction bases with no gene match: 5. Germline V CDR1 and CDR2: SEHNR, FQNEAQ (reference sequence). This CDR3 region has 15 residues. CDR3 sequence reads: CASSFLSGVYNEQFF. The CDR3 DNA reads as TGTGCCAGCAGCTTTCTTAGCGGGGTTTACAATGAGCAGTTCTTC.

This sequence joins TRBV6-4 and TRBJ1-1; possibly TRBD1 for D (5 bases). This CDR3 is built from 18 residues. CDR1 is MRHNA, CDR2 SNTAGT, per germline. V was pared by 7 bases and J by 1 base, with 25 bases between. The CDR3 region has the DNA TGTGCCAGCAACGAAGGATTTTGGGGGAAGGATGGGAACACTGAAGCTTTCTTT. Translated: CASNEGFWGKDGNTEAFF.

The chain carries TRBV12-5 and TRBJ2-4; D tentatively reads TRBD1 or TRBD2 (6 bases each). There are 14 residues in the CDR3. V shed 0 bases and J shed 10 bases, with 13 bases lying between them. The germline V gene encodes CDR1 LGHNT and CDR2 FRNRAP. DNA for the CDR3: TGTGCTAGTGGTTTGGTACAAGGGGGAGGTATTCAGTACTTC. This encodes CASGLVQGGGIQYF.

This chain links TRBV6-5 with TRBJ2-7; 8 nucleotides agree with TRBD1. CDR1 MNHEY and CDR2 SVGAGI come from the germline V gene. The V segment lost 4 bases and the J segment 3 bases; nucleotides outside the gene matches: 8. CDR3 length: 15 residues. CDR3: CASSSGTGRGYEQYF. Written as DNA, the CDR3 is TGTGCCAGCAGTTCCGGGACAGGTAGGGGCTACGAGCAGTACTTC.

The chain employs TRBV11-1 and TRBJ1-2, with 12 bases aligning to TRBD1. Trimming at V came to 5 bases and at J to 4 bases, leaving 8 bases not matched to a gene. The CDR3 is 16 amino acids. Germline V CDR1 and CDR2: SGHAT, FQDESV (reference sequence). The CDR3 nucleotides are TGTGCCAGCAGCGGCCGGGACAGGGGGCGCGTCTATGGCTACACCTTC. Its translation: CASSGRDRGRVYGYTF.

The V call is TRBV27, the J call TRBJ1-3; D is possibly TRBD1 (6 bases). CDR3 length: 15 amino acids. Germline values: CDR1 MNHEY, CDR2 SMNVEV (reference sequence). V was clipped by 3 bases and J by 4 bases, with 13 bases between them. Here the CDR3 reads CASSLGGARGNTIYF. The CDR3 bases are TGTGCCAGCAGTTTGGGGGGGGCTAGGGGAAACACCATATATTTT.

This chain links TRBV19 with TRBJ1-1; the match to TRBD1 covers 8 bases. The CDR3 spans 15 residues. Germline-derived CDR1 and CDR2 are LNHDA and SQIVND (reference sequence). The V and J ends lost 5 bases and 1 base, in that order; junction bases with no gene match: 6. Here the CDR3 reads CASSSSQGGNTEAFF. The CDR3 nucleotides read TGTGCCAGTAGTTCCTCACAGGGGGGGAACACTGAAGCTTTCTTT.

In this sample, this clone turned up once. The rearrangement uses TRBV10-3 and TRBJ2-7; 8 positions match TRBD1. The CDR3 is 13 residues long. J was trimmed by 3 bases and V by 6 bases; bases with no gene match: 4. From germline, CDR1 is ENHRY and CDR2 SYGVKD. The CDR3 DNA reads TGTGCCATCAGGCGGGACAGGAGCTACGAGCAGTACTTC. Translation: CAIRRDRSYEQYF.

This clone was seen only once. The V and J genes are TRBV15 and TRBJ1-2; no clear D gene. V lost 5 bases and J lost 0, with 25 bases in between. The CDR3 consists of 19 residues. Germline loops: CDR1 LNHNV, CDR2 YYDKDF (reference sequence). The CDR3 is CATSRQEGDLHQANYGYTF. The CDR3 nucleotides read TGTGCCACCAGCCGTCAGGAAGGAGACCTCCATCAGGCTAACTATGGCTACACCTTC.

The chain's CDR3 is CASSLYSGTAYGYTF. The CDR3 nucleotides read TGTGCCAGCAGCCTTTACTCCGGGACCGCCTATGGCTACACCTTC. This chain links TRBV7-6 with TRBJ1-2; D is perhaps TRBD1 (5 bases). The CDR3 runs to 15 residues. The germline gives CDR1 SGHVS, CDR2 FNYEAQ. Trimming pared 5 bases from V and 4 bases from J, leaving 17 bases between.

Details on this clone: The sample carries other DNA sequences with the same CDR3. The gene calls are TRBV29-1 and TRBJ1-2; D remains ambiguous. The CDR3 has 13 amino acids. Germline CDR1 and CDR2: SQVTM and ANQGSEA. The ends were cut back, 1 base at V and 4 bases at J, with 10 bases in the middle. CDR3 nucleotide sequence: TGCAGCGTTGAAGGTGGGCGGCTCTATGGCTACACCTTC. Protein product: CSVEGGRLYGYTF.

The chain employs TRBV7-9 and TRBJ1-1; TRBD1 is a possible D gene (5 bases). The germline CDR1 and CDR2 sequences are SEHNR and FQNEAQ (reference sequence). CDR3 size: 13 residues. Trimming took off 5 bases at V and 7 bases at J, with 14 bases between the two ends. The CDR3: CASSPGAHVEAFF. CDR3 coding DNA: TGTGCCAGCAGCCCCGGGGCGCATGTTGAAGCTTTCTTT.

The V call is TRBV15, the J call TRBJ2-7; D uncertain. Trimming took 1 base from V and 5 from J, leaving 12 bases between them. Per germline, CDR1 LNHNV and CDR2 YYDKDF (reference sequence). The CDR3 is 14 amino acids. CDR3 region: CATSRVRWLDEQYF. The DNA of the CDR3 is TGTGCCACCAGCAGAGTGAGATGGTTAGACGAGCAGTACTTC.

This chain uses TRBV27 with TRBJ1-2; the match to TRBD1 covers 7 bases. CDR3 length: 15 residues. Looked up from germline, CDR1 is MNHEY and CDR2 is SMNVEV (reference sequence). The trim removed 3 bases at V and 8 bases at J, leaving 12 bases unmatched. The CDR3, as DNA: TGTGCCAGCAGTTTTACTAAACAGGGGAGGTTAGGCTACACCTTC. It specifies CASSFTKQGRLGYTF.

The V call is TRBV13, the J call TRBJ2-1; the match to TRBD2 covers 12 bases. The trim removed 2 bases at V and 6 bases at J, leaving 8 bases unmatched. CDR1 and CDR2 from the germline V gene are PRHDT and FYEKMQ (reference sequence). This CDR3 comprises 17 residues. The CDR3 nucleotides read TGTGCCAGCAGCTTATGGGGAGGACTAGCGGGGAGCAATGAGCAGTTCTTC. Amino acids: CASSLWGGLAGSNEQFF.

This clone was observed a single time. V usage is TRBV11-3 and J usage is TRBJ2-7; possible D gene TRBD1, 6 bases. Germline lookup yields CDR1 SGHNT and CDR2 YENEEA. This CDR3 is built from 14 residues. V was shortened by 5 bases and J by 0 bases, with 11 bases between the two germline ends. Here the CDR3 reads CASSPQGSSYEQYF. The CDR3 DNA follows: TGTGCCAGCAGCCCCCAGGGGAGCTCCTACGAGCAGTACTTC. The whole variable domain, filled in from reference TRBV11-3 and TRBJ2-7, reads EAGVVQSPRYKIIEKKQPVAFWCNPISGHNTLYWYLQNLGQGPELLIRYENEEAVDDSQLPKDRFSAERLKGVDSTLKIQPAELGDSAVYLCASSPQGSSYEQYFGPGTRLTVT.